These 20 T cell receptor beta chains share one sample of origin, sequenced in a study of blood T cell repertoires in COVID-19. Generated by immunoSEQ multiplex PCR, the TCRdb table keeps only in-frame clones and is missing some. Counted here are approximately 180,000 clones, 80% to 90% occurring once; the ten biggest clones make up around 13%. Specimen: peripheral blood. The receptors were sampled from a woman in her 70s with COVID-19, enrolled during active disease.

The chain recombines TRBV7-2 with TRBJ1-1, with D unresolved. Trimming took off 1 base at V and 1 base at J, with 4 bases between the two ends. Germline values: CDR1 SGHTA, CDR2 FQGNSA. CDR3 length: 13 residues. The CDR3 loop reads CASSLGQNTEAFF. The DNA of the CDR3 is TGTGCCAGCAGCTTAGGACAGAACACTGAAGCTTTCTTT.

CDR3 sequence (DNA): TGTGCCAGCAGCCGGCGGGACAGGGAAGAAGCTTTCTTT. Amino acids: CASSRRDREEAFF. The chain employs TRBV12-3 or TRBV12-4 and TRBJ1-1; 9 bases fit TRBD1. The CDR3 totals 13 residues. J lost 8 bases, V lost 6 bases, and 7 bases had no gene match.

V gene TRBV29-1 combines with J gene TRBJ2-5; weak D call: TRBD1 (6 bases). The CDR3 is 13 residues long. Germline V lookup: CDR1 SQVTM, CDR2 ANQGSEA. V lost 3 bases and J lost 5, with 13 bases in between. As DNA, the CDR3 is TGCAGCGTTGATGGCAGGGGTGGCGAGACCCAGTACTTC. Translated, it gives CSVDGRGGETQYF. The whole variable domain, remainder taken from reference TRBV29-1 and TRBJ2-5, is SAVISQKPSRDICQRGTSLTIQCQVDSQVTMMFWYRQQPGQSLTLIATANQGSEATYESGFVIDKFPISRPNLTFSTLTVSNMSPEDSSIYLCSVDGRGGETQYFGPGTRLLVL.

This clone was seen a single time. V and J are TRBV10-3 and TRBJ2-6; TRBD1 aligns across 10 bases. This CDR3 has 16 amino acids. The ends lost 6 bases at V and 3 bases at J; junction bases unmatched: 5. Germline V lookup: CDR1 ENHRY, CDR2 SYGVKD. The chain's CDR3 is CAIRGDRGNGANVLTF. The DNA for the CDR3 is TGTGCCATCAGGGGGGACAGGGGTAATGGGGCCAACGTCCTGACTTTC.

In its sample, this clone was seen once. V usage is TRBV9 and J usage is TRBJ2-3; D unresolved. Trimming took off 1 base at V and 2 bases at J, with 14 bases between the two ends. The V gene's germline CDR1 is SGDLS and CDR2 YYNGEE. CDR3 size: 16 residues. This CDR3 reads CASSVNPRRVTDTQYF. CDR3 DNA: TGTGCCAGCAGCGTAAACCCCAGACGGGTCACAGATACGCAGTATTTT.

The chain carries TRBV9 and TRBJ1-3; TRBD1 agrees at 8 bases. After removal of 4 bases from V and 3 bases from J, the junction contained 12 bases not matched to a gene. CDR1 SGDLS and CDR2 YYNGEE come from the germline V gene. The CDR3 is 17 amino acids. As DNA, the CDR3 is TGTGCCAGCAGCAAGACAACGCAACAGGGGGTTGGAAACACCATATATTTT. It is translated as CASSKTTQQGVGNTIYF.

V gene TRBV28 combines with J gene TRBJ2-4, with 7 bases that match TRBD2. The CDR3 is made up of 16 amino acids. Germline V gene lookup returns CDR1 MDHEN and CDR2 SYDVKM. V trimming: 5 bases; J trimming: 0 bases; junction bases outside the gene matches: 7. CDR3 loop: CASSMGGGLAKNIQYF. The CDR3, as DNA: TGTGCCAGCAGTATGGGGGGGGGTTTAGCCAAAAACATTCAGTACTTC.

The genes are TRBV4-3 and TRBJ2-3, with TRBD2 identical over 12 bases. Germline CDR1 LGHNA, CDR2 YSLEER. V dropped 0 bases and J dropped 8; count of bases not matched to a gene: 6. This CDR3 contains 16 residues. The CDR3 DNA sequence: TGCGCCAGCAGCCAAGATCTAGCGGGAGGGCATGGTACGCAGTATTTT. Protein product: CASSQDLAGGHGTQYF.

The chain employs TRBV9 and TRBJ2-3; D gene unclear. V shed 9 bases and J shed 3 bases, with 23 bases lying between them. The CDR3 length is 16 residues. Germline V CDR1 and CDR2: SGDLS, YYNGEE. Here the CDR3 reads CATTTHVSLETDTQYF. CDR3 nucleotide sequence: TGTGCCACCACAACCCACGTAAGTCTTGAAACAGATACGCAGTATTTT.

As DNA, the CDR3 is TGTGCCAGCAGTTACCGTCCAGGAAATTCACCCCTCCACTTT. Residues: CASSYRPGNSPLHF. This chain joins TRBV6-2 or TRBV6-3 and TRBJ1-6; D gene ambiguous. The CDR3 spans 14 residues. In germline, CDR1 is MNHEY, CDR2 SVGEGT. Trimming removed 2 bases from V and 7 bases from J, with 9 bases in between.

The V gene is TRBV2, the J gene TRBJ1-5, with D unresolved. Germline V lookup: CDR1 SNHLY, CDR2 FYNNEI. V was shortened by 6 bases and J by 5 bases, with 17 bases between the two germline ends. The CDR3 length is 15 residues. Here the CDR3 reads CASSQEVAAHQPQHF. CDR3 coding DNA: TGTGCCAGCAGCCAAGAGGTGGCAGCTCATCAGCCCCAGCATTTT. Looking up the rest from reference TRBV2 and TRBJ1-5 gives the full variable domain: EPEVTQTPSHQVTQMGQEVILRCVPISNHLYFYWYRQILGQKVEFLVSFYNNEISEKSEIFDDQFSVERPDGSNFTLKIRSTKLEDSAMYFCASSQEVAAHQPQHFGDGTRLSIL.

The chain joins TRBV18 to TRBJ1-6, with D maybe TRBD1 (6 bases). The germline V gene has CDR1 KGHSH and CDR2 LQKENI. V shed 1 base and J shed 13 bases, with 14 bases lying between them. This CDR3 contains 14 residues. CDR3 loop: CASSPRQESHPLHF. Here the CDR3 DNA reads TGTGCCAGCTCACCACGACAGGAGAGCCACCCCCTCCACTTT. The entire variable domain, with the rest obtained from reference TRBV18 and TRBJ1-6, is as follows: NAGVMQNPRHLVRRRGQEARLRCSPMKGHSHVYWYRQLPEEGLKFMVYLQKENIIDESGMPKERFSAEFPKEGPSILRIQQVVRGDSAAYFCASSPRQESHPLHFGNGTRLTVT.

The chain employs TRBV3-1 (or the pseudogene TRBV3-2) and TRBJ1-2; the D gene is possibly TRBD1 (6 bases). This CDR3 has 12 residues. Germline V gene data show CDR1 as LGHDT and CDR2 as YNNKEL (reference sequence). V lost 5 bases and J lost 7, with 11 bases in between. In DNA form, the CDR3 reads TGTGCCAGCAGCGCTCAGGGGAGTGGCTACACCTTC. Translation: CASSAQGSGYTF.

The chain joins TRBV4-1 to TRBJ2-4; D unresolved. CDR3 length equals 15 residues. V was clipped by 1 base and J by 1 base, with 8 bases between them. Germline CDR1 is MGHRA and CDR2 is YSYEKL. CDR3 in amino acids: CASSQVELAKNIQYF. The DNA of the CDR3 is TGCGCCAGCAGCCAAGTCGAGCTGGCCAAAAACATTCAGTACTTC.

A few counts support this clone. This sequence joins TRBV7-6 and TRBJ2-2; TRBD2 matches at 9 bases. J lost 7 bases, V lost 0 bases, and 6 bases had no gene match. This CDR3 is 16 amino acids long. CDR1 and CDR2 (germline): SGHVS, FNYEAQ. The CDR3 DNA reads TGTGCCAGCAGCTTAGCGTCTAGCGGGACTGGCGGGGAGCTGTTTTTT. Protein product: CASSLASSGTGGELFF.

The chain couples TRBV9 to TRBJ2-1; TRBD2 agrees at 10 bases. This CDR3 has 18 amino acids. Germline V gene lookup returns CDR1 SGDLS and CDR2 YYNGEE. The V and J ends lost 0 bases and 6 bases, in that order; junction bases with no gene match: 12. The CDR3 bases are TGTGCCAGCAGCGTAGAGTACCGTCCTAGCGGGAGTCCCAATGAGCAGTTCTTC. Translating it yields CASSVEYRPSGSPNEQFF. Full variable domain (remainder filled in from reference TRBV9 and TRBJ2-1): DSGVTQTPKHLITATGQRVTLRCSPRSGDLSVYWYQQSLDQGLQFLIQYYNGEERAKGNILERFSAQQFPDLHSELNLSSLELGDSALYFCASSVEYRPSGSPNEQFFGPGTRLTVL.

This chain uses TRBV7-2 with TRBJ1-2; 9 bases line up with TRBD1. CDR1 is SGHTA and CDR2 is FQGNSA in the germline V gene. CDR3 size: 14 residues. Losses at the gene ends were 5 bases for V and 3 bases for J; bases not matched to a gene: 4. CDR3 residues: CASSPTGGYYGYTF. CDR3 sequence (DNA): TGTGCCAGCAGCCCCACAGGGGGCTACTATGGCTACACCTTC.

The chain links TRBV5-1 to TRBJ1-4, with TRBD1 matching over 10 bases. The J segment lost 4 bases and the V segment lost 4 bases, leaving 7 bases of the junction unmatched. Germline V lookup: CDR1 SGHRS, CDR2 YFSETQ. The CDR3 loop spans 16 amino acids. The CDR3 loop is CASSLGQGGINEKLFF. CDR3 nucleotides: TGCGCCAGCAGCCTCGGACAGGGGGGAATTAATGAAAAACTGTTTTTT.

The rearrangement uses TRBV28 and TRBJ1-1; D possibly corresponds to TRBD1 (5 bases). The CDR3 covers 14 residues. Germline CDR1 and CDR2: MDHEN and SYDVKM. Trimming stripped 6 bases from V and 0 bases from J, with 11 bases between. The CDR3 sequence: CASRMGRMNTEAFF. For the CDR3, the DNA is TGTGCCAGCAGGATGGGGCGGATGAACACTGAAGCTTTCTTT.

Of note for this clone: One end of the junction does not line up with germline, which may come from a read error. The CDR3 loop reads CASSSLAGVPHF. The DNA of the CDR3 is TGTGCCAGCAGCTCCCTAGCGGGAGTCCCGCATTTT. This rearrangement joins TRBV7-2 to TRBJ2-3; the match to TRBD2 covers 10 bases. The germline gives CDR1 SGHTA, CDR2 FQGNSA. The CDR3 spans 12 residues.